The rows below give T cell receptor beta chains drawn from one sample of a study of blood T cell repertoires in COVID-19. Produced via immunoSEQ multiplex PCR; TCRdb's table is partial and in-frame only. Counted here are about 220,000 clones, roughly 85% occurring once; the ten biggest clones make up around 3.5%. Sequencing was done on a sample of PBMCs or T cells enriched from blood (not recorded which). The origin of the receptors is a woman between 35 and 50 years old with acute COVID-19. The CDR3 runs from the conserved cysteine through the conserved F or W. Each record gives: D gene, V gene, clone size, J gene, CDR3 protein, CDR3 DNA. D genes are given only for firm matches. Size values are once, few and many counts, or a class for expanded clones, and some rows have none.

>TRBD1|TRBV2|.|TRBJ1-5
CASGGGQGAHQPQHF
TGTGCCAGCGGCGGCGGGCAGGGGGCTCATCAGCCCCAGCATTTT
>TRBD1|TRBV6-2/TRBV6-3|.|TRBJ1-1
CASSYPLASSGTVNTEAFF
TGTGCCAGCAGTTACCCACTCGCGAGTTCCGGGACAGTGAACACTGAAGCTTTCTTT
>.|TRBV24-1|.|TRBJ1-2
CATRLQRGEDGYTF
TGTGCCACCCGCTTGCAACGGGGGGAGGATGGCTACACCTTC
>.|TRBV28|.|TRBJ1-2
CASQSGAGYGYTF
TGTGCCAGCCAAAGCGGGGCGGGGTATGGCTACACCTTC
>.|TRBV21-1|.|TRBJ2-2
CASEGVGPGELFF
TGTGCCAGCGAAGGGGTTGGCCCCGGGGAGCTGTTTTTT
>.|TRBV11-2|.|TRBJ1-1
CASSLVGGNTEAFF
TGTGCCAGCAGCTTAGTCGGGGGGAACACTGAAGCTTTCTTT
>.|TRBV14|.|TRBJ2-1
CASSQDTPGAEQFF
TGTGCCAGCAGCCAAGATACCCCAGGGGCTGAGCAGTTCTTC
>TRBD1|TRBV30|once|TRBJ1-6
CAFGTGGFASPLHF
TGTGCCTTCGGGACAGGGGGCTTCGCTTCACCCCTCCACTTT
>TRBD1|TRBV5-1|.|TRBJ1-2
CASSSLSTGGDYGYTF
TGCGCCAGCAGCTCCCTATCTACAGGGGGCGACTATGGCTACACCTTC
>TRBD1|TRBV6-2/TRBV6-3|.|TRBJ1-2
CASSRDRGYGYTF
TGTGCCAGCAGCAGGGACAGGGGATATGGCTACACCTTC
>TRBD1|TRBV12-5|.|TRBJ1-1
CASGLAFGQGNTEAFF
TGTGCTAGTGGTTTGGCATTCGGACAGGGGAACACTGAAGCTTTCTTT
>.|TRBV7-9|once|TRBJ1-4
CASSLDRVELANEKLFF
TGTGCCAGCAGCTTAGACAGGGTCGAGCTGGCTAATGAAAAACTGTTTTTT
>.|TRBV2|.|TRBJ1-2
CASSEETSGGRIYGYTF
TGTGCCAGCAGTGAAGAGACCTCCGGGGGGCGGATCTATGGCTACACCTTC
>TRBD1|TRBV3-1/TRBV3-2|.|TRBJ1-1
CASSQYRQGTEAFF
TGTGCCAGCAGCCAATATAGACAGGGGACTGAAGCTTTCTTT
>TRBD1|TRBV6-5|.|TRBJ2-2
CASRRTGGLTGELFF
TGTGCCAGCCGGCGGACAGGGGGCTTGACCGGGGAGCTGTTTTTT
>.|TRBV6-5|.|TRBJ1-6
CASRWLRTADSPLHF
TGTGCCAGCAGATGGCTCAGGACAGCGGATTCACCCCTCCACTTT
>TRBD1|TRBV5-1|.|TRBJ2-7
CASSLDGQGMVYEQYF
TGCGCCAGCAGCTTGGATGGACAGGGGATGGTCTACGAGCAGTACTTC
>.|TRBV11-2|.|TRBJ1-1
CASSSGLNEAFF
TGTGCCAGCAGTTCAGGGTTAAATGAAGCTTTCTTT
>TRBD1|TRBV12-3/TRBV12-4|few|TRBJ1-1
CASSYWTGRGPFF
TGTGCCAGCAGTTATTGGACAGGTAGGGGGCCTTTCTTT
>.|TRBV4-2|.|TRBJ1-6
CASSQDGQPNSPLHF
TGTGCCAGCAGCCAAGATGGGCAACCAAATTCACCCCTCCACTTT
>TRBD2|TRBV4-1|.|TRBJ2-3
CASSQEWGGGAPYSDTQYF
TGCGCCAGCAGCCAAGAGTGGGGCGGGGGGGCCCCTTACAGCGATACGCAGTATTTT
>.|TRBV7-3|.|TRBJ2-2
CASSALPGLTNTGELFF
TGTGCCAGCAGCGCGCTACCGGGACTTACGAACACCGGGGAGCTGTTTTTT
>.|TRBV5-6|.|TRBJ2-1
CASSSIAHEQFF
TGTGCCAGCAGCTCCATAGCCCATGAGCAGTTCTTC
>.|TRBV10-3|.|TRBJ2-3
CAISEWASTDTQYF
TGTGCCATCAGTGAGTGGGCGTCCACAGATACGCAGTATTTT
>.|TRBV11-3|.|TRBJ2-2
CASSLRVTGSETGELFF
TGTGCCAGCAGCTTGAGGGTTACAGGGTCGGAAACCGGGGAGCTGTTTTTT
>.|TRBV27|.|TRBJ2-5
CASSVSSRQETQYF
TGTGCCAGCAGCGTGTCGAGTCGACAAGAGACCCAGTACTTC
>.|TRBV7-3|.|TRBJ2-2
CASSLNPGVGELFF
TGTGCCAGCAGCTTAAATCCAGGTGTCGGGGAGCTGTTTTTT
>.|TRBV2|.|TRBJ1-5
CASRSRGSNQPQHF
TGTGCCAGCAGATCCAGGGGTAGCAATCAGCCCCAGCATTTT
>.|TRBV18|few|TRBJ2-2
CASSEARGDTGELFF
TGTGCCAGCTCCGAAGCTCGGGGAGACACCGGGGAGCTGTTTTTT
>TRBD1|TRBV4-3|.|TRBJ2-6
CASSQETGQGYSGANVLTF
TGCGCCAGCAGCCAAGAGACCGGACAGGGGTACTCTGGGGCCAACGTCCTGACTTTC
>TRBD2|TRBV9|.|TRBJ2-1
CASSVGLAGGYNEQFF
TGTGCCAGCAGCGTAGGTCTAGCGGGGGGGTACAATGAGCAGTTCTTC
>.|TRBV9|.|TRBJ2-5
CASSLAETQYF
TGTGCCAGCAGTTTAGCGGAGACCCAGTACTTC
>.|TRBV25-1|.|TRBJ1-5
CASSDGGQPQHF
TGTGCCAGCAGTGACGGGGGTCAGCCCCAGCATTTT
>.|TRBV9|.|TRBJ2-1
CASTDTVGGGEQFF
TGTGCCAGCACCGACACCGTGGGGGGAGGTGAGCAGTTCTTC
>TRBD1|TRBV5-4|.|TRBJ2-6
CASSLDRVVSGANVLTF
TGTGCCAGCAGCTTAGACAGGGTCGTCTCTGGGGCCAACGTCCTGACTTTC
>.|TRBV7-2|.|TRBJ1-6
CASSLVQGGDSPLHF
TGTGCCAGCAGCTTAGTACAGGGTGGTGATTCACCCCTCCACTTT
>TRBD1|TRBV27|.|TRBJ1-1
CASKTRDRGRRDTEAFF
TGTGCCAGCAAAACCAGGGACAGGGGGCGCCGGGACACTGAAGCTTTCTTT
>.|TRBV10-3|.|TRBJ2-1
CAISESAASGEQFF
TGTGCCATCAGTGAGTCGGCCGCCAGCGGGGAGCAGTTCTTC
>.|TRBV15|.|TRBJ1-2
CATGGMGNYGYTF
TGTGCCACCGGCGGGATGGGGAACTATGGCTACACCTTC
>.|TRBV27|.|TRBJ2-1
CASSPQGITYNEQFF
TGTGCCAGCAGCCCACAGGGAATCACCTACAATGAGCAGTTCTTC
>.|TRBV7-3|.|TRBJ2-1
CASSLGLVSNEQFF
TGTGCCAGCAGCTTAGGCCTAGTATCCAATGAGCAGTTCTTC
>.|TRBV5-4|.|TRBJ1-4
CASSLGQGSEKLFF
TGTGCCAGCAGCTTGGGGCAGGGTTCTGAAAAACTGTTTTTT
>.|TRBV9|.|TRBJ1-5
CASSVADNFPQHF
TGTGCCAGCAGCGTAGCAGATAATTTCCCCCAGCATTTT
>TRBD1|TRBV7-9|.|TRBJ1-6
CASSSSGTGRSYSPLHF
TGTGCCAGCAGCTCGTCCGGGACAGGAAGAAGTTATTCACCCCTCCACTTT
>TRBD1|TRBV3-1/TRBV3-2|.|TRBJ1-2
CASSEGQGLGYTF
TGTGCCAGCAGCGAGGGACAGGGGCTTGGCTACACCTTC